Presented here are 28 T cell receptor beta chains from one specimen sequenced in a study of blood T cell repertoires in COVID-19. Data came from immunoSEQ multiplex PCR; TCRdb stores just in-frame clones and leaves some out. The sample holds around 16,000 clones; roughly 87% are singletons and the top ten take about a tenth. The sequencing sample was made of peripheral blood. The receptors shown here come from a man at least 80 years old with acute or convalescent COVID-19.

Remarks on this clone: Sequence at one end of the junction differs from germline and may be a read error. J is TRBJ1-2 and V is TRBV5-1; a weak D match, TRBD1 (5 bases). CDR1 is SGHRS, CDR2 YFSETQ, per germline. The CDR3 is made up of 15 amino acids. DNA of the CDR3: TGCGCCAGCAGTTTGGCAGGGTCTGGCTCCGATGGCTACACCTTC. It translates to CASSLAGSGSDGYTF.

The genes are TRBV30 and TRBJ1-1, with TRBD1 as a possible D gene (5 bases). Germline CDR1 GTSNPN, CDR2 SVGIG (reference sequence). V was pared by 4 bases and J by 0 bases, with 18 bases between. CDR3 length: 16 amino acids. DNA for the CDR3: TGTGCCTGGACCGGAGGGGCAGCTTCAATGAACACTGAAGCTTTCTTT. This gives the protein CAWTGGAASMNTEAFF. Full variable domain (remainder filled in from reference TRBV30 and TRBJ1-1): SQTIHQWPATLVQPVGSPLSLECTVEGTSNPNLYWYRQAAGRGLQLLFYSVGIGQISSEVPQNLSASRPQDRQFILSSKKLLLSDSGFYLCAWTGGAASMNTEAFFGQGTRLTVV.

This clone has a handful of counts. The rearrangement uses TRBV10-3 and TRBJ2-1, with a tentative D call TRBD2 (5 bases). The CDR3 is 13 amino acids. V lost 11 bases, J lost 3 bases, and 14 bases lay in between. The germline CDR1 and CDR2 sequences are ENHRY and SYGVKD. The CDR3 spells CASLDGVYNEQFF. In DNA form, the CDR3 reads TGTGCCTCGTTGGACGGGGTCTACAATGAGCAGTTCTTC.

The J gene is TRBJ2-1, the V gene TRBV30; 8 nucleotides line up with TRBD2. Trimming at V came to 0 bases and at J to 2 bases, leaving 3 bases not matched to a gene. Per germline, CDR1 GTSNPN and CDR2 SVGIG (reference sequence). The CDR3 consists of 15 residues. In DNA form, the CDR3 reads TGTGCCTGGAGTGTACTGACTAGCGCCTACAATGAGCAGTTCTTC. It yields the protein CAWSVLTSAYNEQFF.

The sample holds a few counts of this clone. J is TRBJ2-2 and V is TRBV27; a weak D match, TRBD1 (6 bases). The CDR3 covers 14 residues. Deletions cut 3 bases from V and 5 bases from J, with 10 bases between. Germline V gene data show CDR1 as MNHEY and CDR2 as SMNVEV (reference sequence). The CDR3 DNA reads TGTGCCAGCAGTTTTACAGGGAGAACCGGGGAGCTGTTTTTT. Protein product: CASSFTGRTGELFF.

This sequence joins TRBV2 and TRBJ1-5; D might be TRBD1 (5 bases). CDR1 and CDR2 from the germline V gene are SNHLY and FYNNEI. The V gene lost 4 bases and the J gene lost 11 bases, with 18 bases spanning the gap. CDR3 length equals 14 residues. CDR3 sequence reads: CASSVKWGGDAQHF. DNA of the CDR3: TGTGCCAGCAGTGTAAAGTGGGGCGGGGATGCCCAGCATTTT.

The CDR3 bases are TGTGCCAGCAGCCCAGGCTACATGAGAGAGACCCAGTACTTC. Its protein product is CASSPGYMRETQYF. This chain joins TRBV11-2 and TRBJ2-5; D unresolved. The CDR3 spans 14 residues. V gave up 5 bases and J gave up 4 bases, with 14 bases separating them. Germline CDR1 reads SGHAT; CDR2 reads FQNNGV.

The V and J genes are TRBV10-3 and TRBJ2-7, with TRBD2 matching over 11 bases. This CDR3 spans 16 amino acids. V shed 0 bases and J 5 bases; nucleotides not matched to a gene: 6. Germline-derived CDR1 and CDR2 are ENHRY and SYGVKD. The CDR3: CAISESLAGGPDEQYF. The CDR3 DNA reads TGTGCCATCAGTGAGTCTTTAGCGGGAGGGCCAGACGAGCAGTACTTC.

The genes are TRBV5-1 and TRBJ2-2; 10 bases agree with TRBD1. Germline V gene data show CDR1 as SGHRS and CDR2 as YFSETQ. This CDR3 is built from 15 residues. Unmatched junction bases numbered 3, after V lost 0 bases and J lost 7 bases. CDR3 nucleotides: TGCGCCAGCAGCTTGGGACAGGGGGCTGACGGGGAGCTGTTTTTT. Its translation is CASSLGQGADGELFF.

This clone showed up just a few times. The chain combines TRBV5-8 with TRBJ1-1; D is possibly TRBD1 (5 bases). V lost 0 bases to trimming and J lost 5 bases, with 11 bases between them. The CDR3 length is 14 residues. Germline assignment: CDR1 SGHTS and CDR2 YDEGEE. The CDR3 bases are TGTGCCAGCAGCTTGGGACTGTCAGGGACTGAAGCTTTCTTT. Translation: CASSLGLSGTEAFF.

This chain links TRBV19 with TRBJ1-1; the D gene is possibly TRBD1 (6 bases). The CDR3 runs 14 residues. Germline V CDR1 and CDR2: LNHDA, SQIVND (reference sequence). Trimming left V 10 bases short and J 1 base short, with 16 bases between. The CDR3 DNA reads TGTGCCACCGGGTGGCGGGGGGCGAACACTGAAGCTTTCTTT. Amino acids: CATGWRGANTEAFF.

J is TRBJ1-1 and V is TRBV5-1, with 9 nucleotides matching TRBD1. V shed 4 bases, J shed 10 bases, and the junction held 11 bases outside the gene matches. The CDR3 spans 14 residues. The germline V gene encodes CDR1 SGHRS and CDR2 YFSETQ. The CDR3 region has the DNA TGCGCCAGCAGCCCCCGGACAGGGGAGCCCAGAGCTTTCTTT. Its translation: CASSPRTGEPRAFF. The complete variable domain, with remaining parts taken from reference TRBV5-1 and TRBJ1-1, reads KAGVTQTPRYLIKTRGQQVTLSCSPISGHRSVSWYQQTPGQGLQFLFEYFSETQRNKGNFPGRFSGRQFSNSRSEMNVSTLELGDSALYLCASSPRTGEPRAFFGQGTRLTVV.

This chain uses TRBV21-1 with TRBJ2-1; no check of the table's D call, TRBD2, against the DNA was made. TRBV21-1 is tagged as a pseudogene. The CDR3 runs to 17 residues. Here the CDR3 reads CASSGTSGASSYNEQFF. The CDR3 DNA reads TGTGCCAGCAGCGGGACTAGCGGGGCGAGCTCCTACAATGAGCAGTTCTTC.

This chain uses TRBV18 with TRBJ1-4; D gene uncertain. The CDR3 sequence is 13 residues long. V shed 5 bases and J shed 7 bases, with 11 bases lying between them. Germline-derived CDR1 and CDR2 are KGHSH and LQKENI. DNA for the CDR3: TGTGCCAGCTCATACGGGGAGCGTGAAAAACTGTTTTTT. It codes for CASSYGEREKLFF.

The rearrangement links TRBV18 to TRBJ1-5, with a tentative D call TRBD1 (5 bases). CDR3 length: 14 residues. Between the trimmed V and J ends, which lost 2 bases and 1 base, there was a span of 6 bases. CDR1 is KGHSH, CDR2 LQKENI, per germline. Here the CDR3 reads CASSPGGSNQPQHF. CDR3 nucleotides: TGTGCCAGCTCACCAGGGGGGAGCAATCAGCCCCAGCATTTT. The full variable domain, with the rest looked up from reference TRBV18 and TRBJ1-5, is NAGVMQNPRHLVRRRGQEARLRCSPMKGHSHVYWYRQLPEEGLKFMVYLQKENIIDESGMPKERFSAEFPKEGPSILRIQQVVRGDSAAYFCASSPGGSNQPQHFGDGTRLSIL.

The chain has TRBV3-1 (or the pseudogene TRBV3-2) and TRBJ1-1, with a weak D call TRBD1 (5 bases). V was shortened by 2 bases and J by 2 bases, with 6 bases between the two germline ends. This CDR3 spans 13 amino acids. CDR1 LGHDT and CDR2 YNNKEL come from the germline V gene (reference sequence). The CDR3 sequence: CASSQQGNTEAFF. The CDR3 bases are TGTGCCAGCAGCCAACAGGGTAACACTGAAGCTTTCTTT.

There are a few counts of this clone. Written as DNA, the CDR3 is TGTGCCAGCAGCCCCTTGGACAGGGGTCCCTCACCCCTCCACTTT. Amino acid sequence: CASSPLDRGPSPLHF. V and J are TRBV7-2 and TRBJ1-6; 9 nucleotides line up with TRBD1. CDR1 is SGHTA and CDR2 is FQGNSA in the germline V gene. V was clipped by 5 bases and J by 10 bases; unmatched bases: 9. The CDR3 is 15 amino acids.

The CDR3 bases are TGTGCCAGCAGCCCCCGATGGAGGGGGGGGGAGCAAGAGACCCAGTACTTC. Its translation is CASSPRWRGGEQETQYF. The chain is built from TRBV3-1 (or the pseudogene TRBV3-2) and TRBJ2-5; TRBD2 might be the D (7 bases). Germline assignment: CDR1 LGHDT and CDR2 YNNKEL (reference sequence). This CDR3 region has 17 residues. The V end was cut by 4 bases, the J end by 2 bases, with 20 bases between.

The rearrangement links TRBV27 to TRBJ1-2; 12 nucleotides line up with TRBD1. Germline V gene data show CDR1 as MNHEY and CDR2 as SMNVEV (reference sequence). CDR3 length equals 14 residues. V trimming: 4 bases; J trimming: 7 bases; junction bases outside the gene matches: 4. CDR3 in DNA: TGTGCCAGCAGTTGGGGACAGGGGGCGCCTGGCTACACCTTC. It codes for CASSWGQGAPGYTF.

J is TRBJ2-2 and V is TRBV18; possibly TRBD1 for D (5 bases). Germline V gene data show CDR1 as KGHSH and CDR2 as LQKENI. The ends were cut back, 4 bases at V and 1 base at J, with 7 bases in the middle. The CDR3 spans 14 residues. The CDR3 reads CASSLDRNTGELFF. CDR3 DNA sequence: TGTGCCAGCTCACTCGACAGGAACACCGGGGAGCTGTTTTTT.

The V and J genes are TRBV2 and TRBJ1-2; 10 nucleotides agree with TRBD1. After removal of 9 bases from V and 0 bases from J, the junction contained 10 bases not matched to a gene. This CDR3 is built from 16 residues. From germline, CDR1 is SNHLY and CDR2 FYNNEI. As DNA, the CDR3 is TGTGCCAGTGAGGGACAGGGGACTTACACTAACTATGGCTACACCTTC. It is translated as CASEGQGTYTNYGYTF.

This CDR3 reads CASSPMGQKVYGYTF. The CDR3 DNA sequence: TGCGCCAGCAGCCCTATGGGGCAGAAAGTCTATGGCTACACCTTC. V is TRBV5-1 and J is TRBJ1-2, with D possibly matching TRBD1 (5 bases). CDR3 length equals 15 residues. CDR1 SGHRS and CDR2 YFSETQ come from the germline V gene. The V end was cut by 4 bases, the J end by 4 bases, with 17 bases between.

The chain is built from TRBV3-1 (or the pseudogene TRBV3-2) and TRBJ1-3, with 7 nucleotides matching TRBD1. Looked up from germline, CDR1 is LGHDT and CDR2 is YNNKEL (reference sequence). The CDR3 runs to 17 residues. The V segment lost 1 base and the J segment 0 bases; nucleotides outside the gene matches: 6. The CDR3 DNA reads as TGTGCCAGCAGCCAAGCGAGGACAGGAGTCTCTGGAAACACCATATATTTT. Protein sequence: CASSQARTGVSGNTIYF.

This chain uses TRBV7-6 with TRBJ2-3, with 9 positions matching TRBD2. The CDR3 runs 17 residues. The V segment lost 1 base and the J segment 5 bases; nucleotides outside the gene matches: 10. Germline CDR1 and CDR2: SGHVS and FNYEAQ. CDR3 in amino acids: CASSLGVAGGARDTQYF. CDR3 DNA sequence: TGTGCCAGCAGCTTAGGCGTCGCGGGGGGGGCAAGAGATACGCAGTATTTT.

The V and J genes are TRBV12-3 or TRBV12-4 and TRBJ1-2, with a weak D call TRBD1 (6 bases). The CDR3 covers 12 residues. V was cut by 3 bases and J by 8 bases, with 10 bases left in between. The CDR3 sequence: CASSFTGLGYTF. The CDR3 region has the DNA TGTGCCAGCAGTTTCACAGGGCTGGGCTACACCTTC.

The rearrangement links TRBV3-1 (or the pseudogene TRBV3-2) to TRBJ2-7, with a possible D match to TRBD1 (5 bases). CDR1 and CDR2 from the germline V gene are LGHDT and YNNKEL (reference sequence). The CDR3 length is 15 residues. The germline V and J ends were trimmed by 4 bases and 3 bases, with 16 bases remaining between them. CDR3 loop: CASSPSLLQVYEQYF. The CDR3 DNA reads TGTGCCAGCAGCCCAAGTTTGTTACAGGTCTACGAGCAGTACTTC.

The J gene is TRBJ1-1, the V gene TRBV6-5; 9 bases are a match to TRBD1. This CDR3 has 15 amino acids. The J segment lost 3 bases and the V segment lost 3 bases, leaving 5 bases of the junction unmatched. CDR1 and CDR2 from the germline V gene are MNHEY and SVGAGI. In DNA, the CDR3 is TGTGCCAGCAGTTATCTACAGGGGGCTTACACTGAAGCTTTCTTT. Its protein product is CASSYLQGAYTEAFF.

This clone was detected a few times. This chain uses TRBV15 with TRBJ1-6; no definite D call. V was trimmed by 4 bases and J by 5 bases, leaving 12 bases between them. CDR3 length: 15 amino acids. The germline gives CDR1 LNHNV, CDR2 YYDKDF (reference sequence). DNA of the CDR3: TGTGCCACCAGCACATCGGGGTCGCATAATTCACCCCTCCACTTT. It translates to CATSTSGSHNSPLHF.